These 12 T cell receptor beta chains were sequenced from one sample in a study of cytomegalovirus exposure and HLA in healthy donors. PCR used 60 Vbeta primers and 13 Jbeta primers. The protocol was immunoSEQ multiplex PCR, while the TCRdb copy is restricted to in-frame clones and leaves out a portion. The repertoire holds 200,000 or so clones, with more than 80% as singletons. The sequencing input was PBMCs. The source is a woman aged 45-59 years in good health and CMV-seropositive.

This clone was recorded once. The chain employs TRBV21-1 and TRBJ1-3. TRBV21-1 is flagged as a pseudogene. This CDR3 is 19 amino acids long. CDR3 in DNA: TGTGCCAGCAGCAAATTTAAGTCCGAACTACTCTCCTCTGGAAACACCATATATTTT. Residues: CASSKFKSELLSSGNTIYF.

This clone was detected once. The CDR3 reads CASGQALNTEAFF. CDR3 DNA: TGTGCCAGTGGACAGGCGTTAAACACTGAAGCTTTCTTT. V and J are TRBV9 and TRBJ1-1, with TRBD1 identical over 7 bases. The CDR3 has 13 residues. Trimming removed 8 bases from V and 2 bases from J; junction bases left unmatched: 6. From germline, CDR1 is SGDLS and CDR2 YYNGEE.

This clone appeared once. The chain joins TRBV7-2 to TRBJ1-5, with TRBD1 matching 7 bases. V gave up 5 bases and J gave up 7 bases; unmatched junction bases: 5. The CDR3 covers 13 residues. Germline loops: CDR1 SGHTA, CDR2 FQGNSA. CDR3 region: CASSPDRAQPQHF. The CDR3 DNA reads TGTGCCAGCAGCCCCGACAGGGCCCAGCCCCAGCATTTT.

The V gene is TRBV5-1, the J gene TRBJ2-5, with 12 positions matching TRBD2. V dropped 3 bases and J dropped 7; count of bases not matched to a gene: 10. CDR1 SGHRS and CDR2 YFSETQ come from the germline V gene. This CDR3 contains 16 residues. CDR3 residues: CASSSGPSGGAGTQYF. Here the CDR3 DNA reads TGCGCCAGCAGCTCGGGACCTAGCGGGGGGGCCGGGACCCAGTACTTC.

The chain is built from TRBV4-2 and TRBJ1-2; D is undetermined. This CDR3 spans 14 amino acids. V was pared by 5 bases and J by 4 bases, with 14 bases between. Germline values: CDR1 LGHNA, CDR2 YNFKEQ. The DNA of the CDR3 is TGTGCCAGCAGCTTGGCCCTGGCGGCCTATGGCTACACCTTC. Amino acids: CASSLALAAYGYTF.

The rearrangement uses TRBV15 and TRBJ2-1; TRBD1 matches 8 bases. This CDR3 is built from 17 residues. V trimming: 0 bases; J trimming: 10 bases; junction bases outside the gene matches: 14. Germline CDR1 reads LNHNV; CDR2 reads YYDKDF (reference sequence). The CDR3 protein is CATSRDVATGASGEQFF. In DNA, the CDR3 is TGTGCCACCAGCAGAGATGTGGCGACAGGGGCCTCAGGGGAGCAGTTCTTC.

V usage is TRBV19 and J usage is TRBJ2-7; 9 positions agree with TRBD2. CDR1 LNHDA and CDR2 SQIVND come from the germline V gene (reference sequence). The V and J ends lost 4 bases and 2 bases, in that order; junction bases with no gene match: 9. This CDR3 comprises 16 residues. CDR3 protein: CASSTLAGQIPYEQYF. The DNA of the CDR3 is TGTGCCAGTAGTACCCTAGCGGGGCAGATTCCCTACGAGCAGTACTTC.

The chain links TRBV6-1 to TRBJ2-1; TRBD1 is a possible D gene (6 bases). V was clipped by 2 bases and J by 4 bases, with 9 bases between them. Germline V CDR1 and CDR2: MNHNS, SASEGT. The CDR3 is 14 amino acids. The CDR3 reads CASSEWQGYNEQFF. DNA for the CDR3: TGTGCCAGCAGTGAATGGCAGGGGTACAATGAGCAGTTCTTC.

This chain uses TRBV11-1 with TRBJ2-2; 8 bases map to TRBD2. The trim removed 6 bases at V and 6 bases at J, leaving 9 bases unmatched. CDR1 is SGHAT, CDR2 FQDESV, per germline (reference sequence). The CDR3 loop spans 15 amino acids. This CDR3 is CASRRPGGEPGELFF. For the CDR3, the DNA is TGTGCCAGCAGACGCCCGGGGGGGGAGCCCGGGGAGCTGTTTTTT.

The CDR3 DNA is TGCGCCAGCAGCTTGGCGGGGGGTAGGGAGACCCAGTACTTC. Amino acids: CASSLAGGRETQYF. The chain carries TRBV5-1 and TRBJ2-5; 7 nucleotides align to TRBD2. This CDR3 spans 14 amino acids. CDR1 SGHRS and CDR2 YFSETQ come from the germline V gene. Trimming at V came to 0 bases and at J to 5 bases, leaving 4 bases not matched to a gene. Full variable domain (outside the CDR3, taken from reference TRBV5-1 and TRBJ2-5): KAGVTQTPRYLIKTRGQQVTLSCSPISGHRSVSWYQQTPGQGLQFLFEYFSETQRNKGNFPGRFSGRQFSNSRSEMNVSTLELGDSALYLCASSLAGGRETQYFGPGTRLLVL.

The chain combines TRBV7-9 with TRBJ1-2; no reliable D call. The germline CDR1 and CDR2 sequences are SEHNR and FQNEAQ (reference sequence). CDR3 length: 15 residues. Between the trimmed V and J ends, which lost 2 bases and 1 base, there was a span of 11 bases. This chain's CDR3 is CASSLQTSVNYGYTF. CDR3 in DNA: TGTGCCAGCAGCTTACAGACATCTGTTAACTATGGCTACACCTTC.

This chain joins TRBV18 and TRBJ2-7; the match to TRBD1 covers 8 bases. Germline V lookup: CDR1 KGHSH, CDR2 LQKENI. The length of the CDR3 is 15 residues. V lost 3 bases to trimming and J lost 2 bases; unmatched junction nucleotides: 6. As DNA, the CDR3 is TGTGCCAGCTCACCTAGACAGGGGTCCACCTACGAGCAGTACTTC. It is translated as CASSPRQGSTYEQYF. Looking up the rest from reference TRBV18 and TRBJ2-7 gives the full variable domain: NAGVMQNPRHLVRRRGQEARLRCSPMKGHSHVYWYRQLPEEGLKFMVYLQKENIIDESGMPKERFSAEFPKEGPSILRIQQVVRGDSAAYFCASSPRQGSTYEQYFGPGTRLTVT.